This T cell receptor (beta chain) was documented in a study of blood T cell repertoires in COVID-19. About the research overall: From the United States, Italy and Spain came samples of acute and convalescent COVID-19. From T cells, B-cell-depleted T cells, or PBMCs came the material, which was cDNA or gDNA.

Per the original methods: How many nucleated cells were present was estimated from reference gene primer amplification. Data came from immunoSEQ multiplex PCR; TCRdb stores just in-frame clones and leaves some out. V and J calls and clone size come straight from that table; D and trimming were deduced from the DNA. The sample consists of about 220,000 clones, approximately 80% of them appearing once. Germline CDR1 reads SGHTA; CDR2 reads FQGNSA. CDR3 length: 14 amino acids. Trimming removed 5 bases from V and 7 bases from J; junction bases left unmatched: 10. The chain recombines TRBV7-2 with TRBJ2-5; 7 bases are shared with TRBD2. The sequenced material came from peripheral blood. This receptor was taken from a human donor in a cohort sampled during active COVID-19. The CDR3 DNA reads TGTGCCAGCAGCCCAGGAGGGACTACCTCGACCCAGTACTTC. This translates into CASSPGGTTSTQYF. The full variable domain, its missing parts supplied by reference TRBV7-2 and TRBJ2-5, is GAGVSQSPSNKVTEKGKDVELRCDPISGHTALYWYRQSLGQGLEFLIYFQGNSAPDKSGLPSDRFSAERTGGSVSTLTIQRTQQEDSAVYLCASSPGGTTSTQYFGPGTRLLVL.